This entry lists 28 T cell receptor beta chains sequenced from one sample in a study of blood T cell repertoires in COVID-19. This table comes from immunoSEQ multiplex PCR, and its TCRdb copy is limited to in-frame clones, with some not included. This sample has roughly 320,000 clones, with approximately 85% found just once. The source material was peripheral blood. These receptors all come from a human donor in a cohort sampled during active COVID-19.

The V and J genes are TRBV6-1 and TRBJ2-3; TRBD2 matches 7 bases. V lost 0 bases to trimming and J lost 0 bases; unmatched junction nucleotides: 3. Germline V gives CDR1 MNHNS, CDR2 SASEGT. The CDR3 loop spans 16 amino acids. The CDR3 DNA sequence: TGTGCCAGCAGTGAAGCCTCTAGCGGTAGCACAGATACGCAGTATTTT. It yields the protein CASSEASSGSTDTQYF.

This clone was detected only a few times. The chain joins TRBV4-2 to TRBJ2-3; 16 bases align to TRBD2. The V gene's germline CDR1 is LGHNA and CDR2 YNFKEQ. The CDR3 extends over 17 amino acids. V lost 5 bases to trimming and J lost 6 bases; unmatched junction nucleotides: 8. The CDR3 spells CASSSGTSGGARDTQYF. The CDR3, as DNA: TGTGCCAGCAGCTCAGGGACTAGCGGGGGGGCTAGGGATACGCAGTATTTT.

This sequence joins TRBV12-3 or TRBV12-4 and TRBJ1-2; no clear D gene. This CDR3 has 12 residues. Trimming cost V 7 bases and J 6 bases, with 12 bases left between them. DNA for the CDR3: TGTGCCAGCACCCTAGGCGTCGATGGCTACACCTTC. Protein: CASTLGVDGYTF.

The chain links TRBV10-3 to TRBJ2-3, with D possibly TRBD2 on 5 matching bases. Trimming cost V 3 bases and J 4 bases, with 14 bases left between them. The CDR3 sequence is 15 residues long. Germline CDR1 is ENHRY and CDR2 is SYGVKD. CDR3 DNA sequence: TGTGCCATCAGTGACATCGGGGTTCGGCCAGATACGCAGTATTTT. As protein: CAISDIGVRPDTQYF.

This clone was seen only a few times. The CDR3 DNA is TGTGCCAGCAGCTTGGAGTCTACAGCCTACGAGCAGTACTTC. It specifies CASSLESTAYEQYF. The V gene is TRBV5-5, the J gene TRBJ2-7; D is undetermined. V dropped 0 bases and J dropped 2 bases, with 9 bases sitting between them. CDR3 length equals 14 residues. Looked up from germline, CDR1 is SGHKS and CDR2 is YYEKEE (reference sequence).

The chain has TRBV9 and TRBJ1-3; no clear D. The CDR3 contains 15 residues. Trimming left V 0 bases short and J 0 bases short, with 7 bases between. The germline CDR1 and CDR2 sequences are SGDLS and YYNGEE. CDR3 residues: CASSVAVSSGNTIYF. CDR3 DNA sequence: TGTGCCAGCAGCGTAGCCGTTAGCTCTGGAAACACCATATATTTT. The full variable domain, in which reference TRBV9 and TRBJ1-3 provide the parts outside the CDR3, is DSGVTQTPKHLITATGQRVTLRCSPRSGDLSVYWYQQSLDQGLQFLIQYYNGEERAKGNILERFSAQQFPDLHSELNLSSLELGDSALYFCASSVAVSSGNTIYFGEGSWLTVV.

About this clone itself: Within the sample, other DNA sequences also encode this same CDR3. The chain joins TRBV5-1 to TRBJ1-1; D call uncertain. V dropped 0 bases and J dropped 0 bases, with 9 bases sitting between them. The CDR3 covers 15 residues. The germline gives CDR1 SGHRS, CDR2 YFSETQ. The CDR3 here is CASSLGGQMNTEAFF. In DNA form, the CDR3 reads TGCGCCAGCAGCTTGGGAGGGCAGATGAACACTGAAGCTTTCTTT.

This chain joins TRBV25-1 and TRBJ1-1, with 7 bases aligning to TRBD1. Germline CDR1 is MGHDK and CDR2 is SYGVNS. V was clipped by 2 bases and J by 8 bases; unmatched bases: 11. The CDR3 runs to 15 residues. DNA for the CDR3: TGTGCCAGCAGTGAACCAGGGGGGAGACCCCACGAAGCTTTCTTT. Translating it yields CASSEPGGRPHEAFF.

The chain carries TRBV12-5 and TRBJ1-6, with 10 bases that match TRBD1. Germline CDR1 is LGHNT and CDR2 is FRNRAP. Trimming at V came to 3 bases and at J to 8 bases, leaving 4 bases not matched to a gene. The CDR3 is 15 residues long. CDR3 in DNA: TGTGCTAGTGGTTTTTGGGACAGGGGAGATTCACCCCTCCACTTT. As protein: CASGFWDRGDSPLHF.

The rearrangement joins TRBV19 to TRBJ1-2; D uncertain. Germline lookup yields CDR1 LNHDA and CDR2 SQIVND (reference sequence). Trimming took off 3 bases at V and 3 bases at J, with 8 bases between the two ends. The CDR3 consists of 13 residues. Here the CDR3 DNA reads TGTGCCAGTAGTATCATAGGAGACTATGGCTACACCTTC. Translating it yields CASSIIGDYGYTF.

The chain couples TRBV5-1 to TRBJ1-2, with D possibly TRBD1 on 5 matching bases. In germline, CDR1 is SGHRS, CDR2 YFSETQ. V dropped 1 base and J dropped 5 bases, with 15 bases sitting between them. The CDR3 has 15 residues. The CDR3 loop reads CASSLSGGHTYGYTF. CDR3 nucleotide sequence: TGCGCCAGCAGCTTGAGTGGTGGACATACTTATGGCTACACCTTC.

In its sample, this clone was seen once. The J gene is TRBJ2-7, the V gene TRBV9; 10 nucleotides align to TRBD2. Per the germline V gene, CDR1 is SGDLS and CDR2 is YYNGEE. This CDR3 contains 15 residues. V dropped 4 bases and J dropped 6; count of bases not matched to a gene: 10. The CDR3 reads CASSPQRGGLGEQYF. The CDR3 nucleotides read TGTGCCAGCAGCCCCCAGCGGGGGGGCCTCGGCGAGCAGTACTTC. Complete variable domain (other parts from reference TRBV9 and TRBJ2-7): DSGVTQTPKHLITATGQRVTLRCSPRSGDLSVYWYQQSLDQGLQFLIQYYNGEERAKGNILERFSAQQFPDLHSELNLSSLELGDSALYFCASSPQRGGLGEQYFGPGTRLTVT.

The CDR3 DNA follows: TGTGCCACCAGCAGAGATTTGGGACAGAGATCTACCTCTTTCTACGAGCAGTACTTC. This codes for CATSRDLGQRSTSFYEQYF. The chain combines TRBV15 with TRBJ2-7; 7 bases map to TRBD1. This CDR3 spans 19 amino acids. Germline CDR1 reads LNHNV; CDR2 reads YYDKDF (reference sequence). V trimming: 0 bases; J trimming: 3 bases; junction bases outside the gene matches: 17.

This sequence joins TRBV19 and TRBJ1-2; 8 bases align to TRBD1. Germline V gene data show CDR1 as LNHDA and CDR2 as SQIVND (reference sequence). Losses at the gene ends were 6 bases for V and 10 bases for J; bases not matched to a gene: 10. The CDR3 totals 13 residues. The CDR3 loop reads CASSTGGTTFYTF. CDR3 nucleotides: TGTGCCAGTAGCACAGGGGGGACAACTTTCTACACCTTC. Using reference TRBV19 and TRBJ1-2 for the parts outside the CDR3, the full variable domain is DGGITQSPKYLFRKEGQNVTLSCEQNLNHDAMYWYRQDPGQGLRLIYYSQIVNDFQKGDIAEGYSVSREKKESFPLTVTSAQKNPTAFYLCASSTGGTTFYTFGSGTRLTVV.

V usage is TRBV10-3 and J usage is TRBJ2-7; TRBD2 might be the D (9 bases). Germline-derived CDR1 and CDR2 are ENHRY and SYGVKD. CDR3 size: 16 residues. V was cut by 4 bases and J by 3 bases, with 19 bases left in between. The CDR3, as DNA: TGTGCCATCAGTGGCGGGGGGGGGACAGGAGACTACGAGCAGTACTTC. Its translation: CAISGGGGTGDYEQYF.

The chain joins TRBV19 to TRBJ1-2, with TRBD1 as a possible D gene (6 bases). The CDR3 sequence is 14 residues long. Germline CDR1 reads LNHDA; CDR2 reads SQIVND (reference sequence). Between the trimmed V and J ends, which lost 8 bases and 3 bases, there was a span of 16 bases. The CDR3 nucleotides are TGTGCCAGTGTCATAACCCAGGGGCACTATGGCTACACCTTC. Translated: CASVITQGHYGYTF.

J is TRBJ2-7 and V is TRBV9; 10 bases are shared with TRBD2. The CDR3 has 15 residues. Germline CDR1 and CDR2: SGDLS and YYNGEE. V was clipped by 4 bases and J by 0 bases; unmatched bases: 4. CDR3 DNA: TGTGCCAGCAGCCGTAGCGGGGGGAACTCCTACGAGCAGTACTTC. This sequence encodes CASSRSGGNSYEQYF.

The chain employs TRBV12-5 and TRBJ2-3; D gene ambiguous. V was trimmed by 0 bases and J by 6 bases, leaving 7 bases between them. The length of the CDR3 is 13 residues. CDR1 is LGHNT, CDR2 FRNRAP, per germline. The CDR3 loop is CASGLVTPDTQYF. In DNA form, the CDR3 reads TGTGCTAGTGGTTTGGTTACTCCCGATACGCAGTATTTT.

The CDR3 sequence: CASSLDPDRLGAYGYTF. In DNA form, the CDR3 reads TGTGCCAGCAGCTTAGATCCCGACAGACTTGGAGCCTATGGCTACACCTTC. The chain uses TRBV7-8 and TRBJ1-2, with D possibly TRBD1 on 5 matching bases. The CDR3 is 17 amino acids. Between the trimmed V and J ends, which lost 1 base and 4 bases, there was a span of 19 bases. Germline V gene sequence: CDR1 SGHVS, CDR2 FQNEAQ.

DNA for the CDR3: TGTGCCAGCAGCCAGGGGACCACTTGGGCCAATGAGCAGTTCTTC. As protein: CASSQGTTWANEQFF. The chain is built from TRBV7-9 and TRBJ2-1; perhaps TRBD1 as D (6 bases). Looked up from germline, CDR1 is SEHNR and CDR2 is FQNEAQ (reference sequence). Trimming stripped 5 bases from V and 6 bases from J, with 17 bases between. CDR3 size: 15 residues. The full variable domain, its missing parts supplied by reference TRBV7-9 and TRBJ2-1, is DTGVSQNPRHKITKRGQNVTFRCDPISEHNRLYWYRQTLGQGPEFLTYFQNEAQLEKSRLLSDRFSAERPKGSFSTLEIQRTEQGDSAMYLCASSQGTTWANEQFFGPGTRLTVL.

The chain employs TRBV15 and TRBJ2-3; 8 nucleotides align to TRBD2. Germline CDR1 and CDR2: LNHNV and YYDKDF (reference sequence). With 5 bases clipped from V and 0 bases from J, the junction kept 7 bases outside the gene matches. The CDR3 covers 16 residues. Written as DNA, the CDR3 is TGTGCCACCAGCGCGGGGGGCGGGGAGAGCACAGATACGCAGTATTTT. Translating it yields CATSAGGGESTDTQYF.

The V and J genes are TRBV20-1 and TRBJ1-6; 9 bases agree with TRBD1. Per germline, CDR1 DFQATT and CDR2 SNEGSKA (reference sequence). Germline trimming cut 3 bases from V and 6 bases from J; bases unmatched to any gene: 6. The CDR3 has 15 residues. CDR3 sequence reads: CSASGQGSTNSPLHF. The CDR3 coding sequence is TGCAGTGCTAGTGGACAGGGGTCTACTAATTCACCCCTCCACTTT.

The DNA for the CDR3 is TGTGCCAGCAGCTTAACCTCCAGAAACAGGGGGCTAGTGTCTCTCAATGAGCAGTTCTTC. This codes for CASSLTSRNRGLVSLNEQFF. The chain carries TRBV7-3 and TRBJ2-1; 9 positions agree with TRBD1. The V gene end was trimmed by 0 bases and the J gene end by 6 bases; junction bases not matched to a gene: 18. This CDR3 contains 20 residues. Germline V CDR1 and CDR2: SGHTA, FQGTGA. Full variable domain (missing parts from reference TRBV7-3 and TRBJ2-1): GAGVSQTPSNKVTEKGKYVELRCDPISGHTALYWYRQSLGQGPEFLIYFQGTGAADDSGLPNDRFFAVRPEGSVSTLKIQRTERGDSAVYLCASSLTSRNRGLVSLNEQFFGPGTRLTVL.

This clone was detected a few times. The V and J genes are TRBV19 and TRBJ2-3; 9 bases line up with TRBD1. The length of the CDR3 is 16 residues. V dropped 5 bases and J dropped 6; count of bases not matched to a gene: 12. Germline V gives CDR1 LNHDA, CDR2 SQIVND (reference sequence). The CDR3 loop is CASSARTGQGLDTQYF. The CDR3, as DNA: TGTGCCAGTAGTGCCCGTACGGGACAGGGTTTGGATACGCAGTATTTT.

The chain links TRBV7-9 to TRBJ1-5; D is unclear. V was pared by 1 base and J by 2 bases, with 9 bases between. Germline CDR1 SEHNR, CDR2 FQNEAQ (reference sequence). The CDR3 extends over 15 amino acids. The CDR3 protein is CASSLGHGGNQPQHF. The DNA for the CDR3 is TGTGCCAGCAGCTTAGGCCACGGAGGCAATCAGCCCCAGCATTTT.

The rearrangement joins TRBV27 to TRBJ2-1; TRBD1 aligns across 7 bases. This CDR3 region has 14 residues. Looked up from germline, CDR1 is MNHEY and CDR2 is SMNVEV (reference sequence). V shed 5 bases, J shed 6 bases, and the junction held 7 bases outside the gene matches. The CDR3 region is CASSPGQTPNEQFF. The CDR3 DNA reads TGTGCCAGCAGTCCGGGACAGACCCCCAATGAGCAGTTCTTC.

The chain links TRBV7-2 to TRBJ2-1; 12 positions match TRBD2. Germline V gene sequence: CDR1 SGHTA, CDR2 FQGNSA. CDR3 length: 16 residues. Germline trimming cut 1 base from V and 4 bases from J; bases unmatched to any gene: 2. The CDR3 DNA reads TGTGCCAGCAGCTTAGGGGGGACTAGCGGGTACAATGAGCAGTTCTTC. This sequence encodes CASSLGGTSGYNEQFF.

The rearrangement uses TRBV6-1 and TRBJ2-2; 7 positions agree with TRBD2. The V and J ends lost 3 bases and 5 bases, in that order; junction bases with no gene match: 9. CDR1 is MNHNS and CDR2 is SASEGT in the germline V gene. This CDR3 has 16 amino acids. The chain's CDR3 is CASSETGGPDTGELFF. DNA for the CDR3: TGTGCCAGCAGTGAGACGGGGGGTCCAGATACCGGGGAGCTGTTTTTT.